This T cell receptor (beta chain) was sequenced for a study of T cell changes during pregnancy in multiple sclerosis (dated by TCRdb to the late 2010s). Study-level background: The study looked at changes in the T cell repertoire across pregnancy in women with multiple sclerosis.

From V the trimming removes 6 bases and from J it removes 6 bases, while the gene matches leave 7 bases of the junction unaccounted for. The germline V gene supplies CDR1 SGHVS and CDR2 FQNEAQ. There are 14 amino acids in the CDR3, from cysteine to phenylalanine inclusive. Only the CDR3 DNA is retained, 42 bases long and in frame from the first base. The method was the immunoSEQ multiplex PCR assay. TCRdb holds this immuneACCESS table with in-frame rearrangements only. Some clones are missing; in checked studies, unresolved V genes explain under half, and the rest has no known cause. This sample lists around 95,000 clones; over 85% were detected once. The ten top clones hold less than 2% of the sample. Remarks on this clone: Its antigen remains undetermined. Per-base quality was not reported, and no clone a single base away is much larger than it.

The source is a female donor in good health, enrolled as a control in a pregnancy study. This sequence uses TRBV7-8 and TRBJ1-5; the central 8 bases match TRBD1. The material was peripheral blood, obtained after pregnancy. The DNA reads TGTGCCAGCAGTATAGGACAGGGAGGTCAGCCCCAGCATTTT. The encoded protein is CASSIGQGGQPQHF.